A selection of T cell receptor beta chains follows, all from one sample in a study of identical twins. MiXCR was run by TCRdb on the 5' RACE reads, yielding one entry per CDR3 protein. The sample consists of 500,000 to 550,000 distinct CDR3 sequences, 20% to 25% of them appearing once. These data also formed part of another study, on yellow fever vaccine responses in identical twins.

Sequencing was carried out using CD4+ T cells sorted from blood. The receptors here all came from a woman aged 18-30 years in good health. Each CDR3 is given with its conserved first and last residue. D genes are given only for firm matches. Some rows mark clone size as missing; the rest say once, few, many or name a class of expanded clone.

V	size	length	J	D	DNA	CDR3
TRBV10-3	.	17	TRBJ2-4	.	TGTGCCATCAGTGAGTCGAACCCGGAGACAGCCAAAAACATTCAGTACTTC	CAISESNPETAKNIQYF
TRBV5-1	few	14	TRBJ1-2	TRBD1	TGCGCCAGCAGCACCGACAGGGGTCTCTATGGCTACACCTTC	CASSTDRGLYGYTF
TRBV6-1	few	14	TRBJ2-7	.	TGTGCCAGCAGGACGAGCACTTTTGGGCCCGAGCAGTACTTC	CASRTSTFGPEQYF
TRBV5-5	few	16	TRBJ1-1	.	TGTGCCAGCAGCTTGGCCAACACCCGATACTCCACTGAAGCTTTCTTT	CASSLANTRYSTEAFF
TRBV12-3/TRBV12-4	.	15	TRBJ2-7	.	TGTGCCAGCAGTTCTATGGGGGTCTCCCGTCACGAGCAGTACTTC	CASSSMGVSRHEQYF
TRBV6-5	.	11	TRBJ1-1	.	TGTGCCAGCAGTTACGGTTTTGAAGCTTTCTTT	CASSYGFEAFF
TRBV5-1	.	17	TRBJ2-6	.	TGCGCCAGCAGCTTGGTTACGGGGAACTCTGGGGCCAACGTCCTGACTTTC	CASSLVTGNSGANVLTF
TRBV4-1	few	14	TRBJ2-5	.	TGCGCCAGCAGCCCACTAGGAGACCAAGAGACCCAGTACTTC	CASSPLGDQETQYF
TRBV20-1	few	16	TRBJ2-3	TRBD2	TGCAGTGCTAGAGATGGAAGCGGGGGCCGCACAGATACGCAGTATTTT	CSARDGSGGRTDTQYF
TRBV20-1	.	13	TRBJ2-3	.	TGCAGTGCTAAAAGACATCGCACAGATACGCAGTATTTT	CSAKRHRTDTQYF